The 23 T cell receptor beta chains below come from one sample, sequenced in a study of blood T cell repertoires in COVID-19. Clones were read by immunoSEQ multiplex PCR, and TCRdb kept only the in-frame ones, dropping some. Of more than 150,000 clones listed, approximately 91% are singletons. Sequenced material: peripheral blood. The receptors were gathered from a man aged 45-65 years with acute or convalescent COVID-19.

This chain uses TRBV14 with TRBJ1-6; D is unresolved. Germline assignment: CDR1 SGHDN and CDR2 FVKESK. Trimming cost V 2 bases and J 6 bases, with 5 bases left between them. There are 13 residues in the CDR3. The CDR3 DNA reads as TGTGCCAGCAGCCAACAACTTAATTCACCCCTCCACTTT. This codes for CASSQQLNSPLHF.

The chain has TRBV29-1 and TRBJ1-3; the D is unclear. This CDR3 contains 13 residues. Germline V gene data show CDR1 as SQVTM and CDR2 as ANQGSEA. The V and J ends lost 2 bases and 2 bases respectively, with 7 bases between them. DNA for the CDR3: TGCAGCGTTGAAACAGTCACTGGAAACACCATATATTTT. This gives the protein CSVETVTGNTIYF.

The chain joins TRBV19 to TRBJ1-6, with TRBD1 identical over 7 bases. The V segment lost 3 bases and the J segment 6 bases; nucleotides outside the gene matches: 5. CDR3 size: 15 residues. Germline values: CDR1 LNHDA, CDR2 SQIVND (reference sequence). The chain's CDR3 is CASSIATGSNSPLHF. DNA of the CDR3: TGTGCCAGTAGTATCGCGACAGGGAGTAATTCACCCCTCCACTTT.

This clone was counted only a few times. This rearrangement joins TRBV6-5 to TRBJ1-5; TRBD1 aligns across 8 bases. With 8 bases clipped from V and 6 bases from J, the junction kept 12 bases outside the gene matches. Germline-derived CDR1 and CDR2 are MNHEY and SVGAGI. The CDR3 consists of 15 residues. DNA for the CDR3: TGTGCCAGCTCCGAACGGGCAGGGGGCCTTCAGCCCCAGCATTTT. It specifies CASSERAGGLQPQHF.

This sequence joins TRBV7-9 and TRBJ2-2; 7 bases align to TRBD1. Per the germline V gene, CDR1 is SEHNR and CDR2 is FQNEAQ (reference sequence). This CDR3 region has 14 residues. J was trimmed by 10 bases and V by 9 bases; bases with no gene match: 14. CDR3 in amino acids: CARVDRAGPVELFF. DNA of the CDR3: TGTGCCAGAGTTGACAGGGCAGGGCCCGTGGAGCTGTTTTTT.

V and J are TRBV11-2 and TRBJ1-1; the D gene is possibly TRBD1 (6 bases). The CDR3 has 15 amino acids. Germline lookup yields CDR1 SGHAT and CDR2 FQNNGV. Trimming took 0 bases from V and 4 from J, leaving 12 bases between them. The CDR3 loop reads CASSLDGGRSTEAFF. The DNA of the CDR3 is TGTGCCAGCAGCTTAGACGGGGGGCGATCCACTGAAGCTTTCTTT.

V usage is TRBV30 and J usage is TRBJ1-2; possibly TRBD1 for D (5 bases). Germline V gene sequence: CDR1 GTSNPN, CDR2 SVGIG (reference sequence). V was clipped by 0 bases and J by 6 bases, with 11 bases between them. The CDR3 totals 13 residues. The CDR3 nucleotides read TGTGCCTGGAGTGTGGCCAGGGCCGATGGCTACACCTTC. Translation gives CAWSVARADGYTF.

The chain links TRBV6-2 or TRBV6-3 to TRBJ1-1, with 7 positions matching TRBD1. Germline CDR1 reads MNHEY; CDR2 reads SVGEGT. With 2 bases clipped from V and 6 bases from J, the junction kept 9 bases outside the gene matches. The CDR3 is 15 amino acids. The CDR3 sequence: CASSYLKGGGAEAFF. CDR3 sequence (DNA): TGTGCCAGCAGTTACCTTAAAGGGGGCGGGGCTGAAGCTTTCTTT.

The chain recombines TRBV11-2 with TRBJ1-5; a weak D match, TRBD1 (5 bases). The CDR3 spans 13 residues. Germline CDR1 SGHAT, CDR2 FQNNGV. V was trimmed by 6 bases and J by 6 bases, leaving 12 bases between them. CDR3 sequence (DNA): TGTGCCAGCAGTCCAGGGTTTCGTCAGCCCCAGCATTTT. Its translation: CASSPGFRQPQHF.

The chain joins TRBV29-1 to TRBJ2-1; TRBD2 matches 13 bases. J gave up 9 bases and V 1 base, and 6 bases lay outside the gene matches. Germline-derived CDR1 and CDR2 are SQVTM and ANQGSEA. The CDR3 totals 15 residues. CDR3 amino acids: CSVEGTSGRLGEQFF. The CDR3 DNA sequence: TGCAGCGTTGAAGGGACTAGCGGGAGACTTGGTGAGCAGTTCTTC.

Written as DNA, the CDR3 is TGTGCCAGCAGTCATAGCTTGGGGAACACTGAAGCTTTCTTT. As protein: CASSHSLGNTEAFF. The rearrangement uses TRBV9 and TRBJ1-1; D is undetermined. The V gene's germline CDR1 is SGDLS and CDR2 YYNGEE. Trimming shortened V by 5 bases and J by 1 base, and 12 bases separated the two germline ends. CDR3 length equals 14 residues.

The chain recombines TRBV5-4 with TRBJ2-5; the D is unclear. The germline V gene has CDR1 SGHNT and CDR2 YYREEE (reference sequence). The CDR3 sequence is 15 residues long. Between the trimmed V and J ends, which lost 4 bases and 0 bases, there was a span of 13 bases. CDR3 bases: TGTGCCAGCAGCCACCTATTCGGAGACCAAGAGACCCAGTACTTC. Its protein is CASSHLFGDQETQYF.

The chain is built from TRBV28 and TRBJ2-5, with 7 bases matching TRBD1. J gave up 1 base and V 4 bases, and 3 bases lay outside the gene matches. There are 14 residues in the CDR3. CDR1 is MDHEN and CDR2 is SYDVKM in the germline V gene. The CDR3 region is CASSSQGIQETQYF. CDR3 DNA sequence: TGTGCCAGCAGTTCACAGGGGATCCAAGAGACCCAGTACTTC. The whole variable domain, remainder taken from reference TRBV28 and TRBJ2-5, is DVKVTQSSRYLVKRTGEKVFLECVQDMDHENMFWYRQDPGLGLRLIYFSYDVKMKEKGDIPEGYSVSREKKERFSLILESASTNQTSMYLCASSSQGIQETQYFGPGTRLLVL.

The CDR3: CASSQGQRGYNEQFF. The CDR3 DNA follows: TGTGCCAGCAGCCAAGGCCAGCGGGGGTACAATGAGCAGTTCTTC. The chain joins TRBV3-1 (or the pseudogene TRBV3-2) to TRBJ2-1; TRBD2 aligns across 8 bases. The ends lost 1 base at V and 4 bases at J; junction bases unmatched: 3. Germline V gene sequence: CDR1 LGHDT, CDR2 YNNKEL (reference sequence). This CDR3 contains 15 residues.

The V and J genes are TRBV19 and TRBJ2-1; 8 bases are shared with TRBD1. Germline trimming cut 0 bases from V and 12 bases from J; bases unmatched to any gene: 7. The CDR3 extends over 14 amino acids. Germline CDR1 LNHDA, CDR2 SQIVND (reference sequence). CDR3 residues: CASSIDLQGAVQFF. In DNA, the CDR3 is TGTGCCAGTAGTATAGATTTGCAGGGGGCGGTGCAGTTCTTC.

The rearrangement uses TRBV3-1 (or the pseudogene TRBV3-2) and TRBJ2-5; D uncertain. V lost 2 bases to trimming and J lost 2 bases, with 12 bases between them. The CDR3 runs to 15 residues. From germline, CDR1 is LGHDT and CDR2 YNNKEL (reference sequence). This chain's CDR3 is CASSQRWRLQETQYF. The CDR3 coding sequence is TGTGCCAGCAGCCAAAGGTGGCGGCTACAAGAGACCCAGTACTTC.

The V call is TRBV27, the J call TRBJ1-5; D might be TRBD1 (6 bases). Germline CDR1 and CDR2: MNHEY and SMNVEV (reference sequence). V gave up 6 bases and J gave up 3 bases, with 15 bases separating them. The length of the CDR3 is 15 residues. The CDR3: CASRRSGGDNQPQHF. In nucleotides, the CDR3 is TGTGCCAGCAGACGGTCTGGGGGCGACAATCAGCCCCAGCATTTT.

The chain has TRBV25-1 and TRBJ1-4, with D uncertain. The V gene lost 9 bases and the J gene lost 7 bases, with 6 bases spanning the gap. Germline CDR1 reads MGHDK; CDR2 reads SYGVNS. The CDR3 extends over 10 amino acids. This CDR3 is CASRGEKLFF. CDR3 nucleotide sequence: TGTGCCAGTAGAGGTGAAAAACTGTTTTTT.

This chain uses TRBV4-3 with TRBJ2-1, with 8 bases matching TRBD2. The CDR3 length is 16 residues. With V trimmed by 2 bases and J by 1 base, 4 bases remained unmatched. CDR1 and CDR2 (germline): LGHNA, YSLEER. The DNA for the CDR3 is TGCGCCAGCAGCCAATATCGGGGGGGATCCTACAATGAGCAGTTCTTC. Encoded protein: CASSQYRGGSYNEQFF.

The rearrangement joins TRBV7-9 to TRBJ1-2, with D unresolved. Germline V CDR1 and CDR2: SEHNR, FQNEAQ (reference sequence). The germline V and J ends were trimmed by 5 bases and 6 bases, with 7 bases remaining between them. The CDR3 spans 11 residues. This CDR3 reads CASSPTDGYTF. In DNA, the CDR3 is TGTGCCAGCAGCCCCACTGATGGCTACACCTTC.

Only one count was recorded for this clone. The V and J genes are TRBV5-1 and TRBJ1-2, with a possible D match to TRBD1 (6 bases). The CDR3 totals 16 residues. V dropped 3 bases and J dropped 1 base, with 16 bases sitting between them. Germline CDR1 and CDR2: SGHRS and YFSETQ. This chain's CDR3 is CASSSRTIQGNYGYTF. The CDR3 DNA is TGCGCCAGCAGCTCGCGCACGATACAGGGTAACTATGGCTACACCTTC.

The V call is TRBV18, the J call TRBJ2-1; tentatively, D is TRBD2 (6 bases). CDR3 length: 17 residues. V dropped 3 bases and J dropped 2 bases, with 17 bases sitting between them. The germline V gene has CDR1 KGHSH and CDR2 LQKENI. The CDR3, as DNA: TGTGCCAGCTCACCCGGCGGAGGGCGATTTACCTACAATGAGCAGTTCTTC. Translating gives CASSPGGGRFTYNEQFF.

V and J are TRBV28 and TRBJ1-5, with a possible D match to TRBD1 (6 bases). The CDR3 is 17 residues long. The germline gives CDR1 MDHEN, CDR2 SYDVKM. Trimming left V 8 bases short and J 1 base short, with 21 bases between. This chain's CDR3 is CASLPVEGGLSNQPQHF. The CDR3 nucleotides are TGTGCCAGCTTGCCGGTAGAGGGGGGGTTGAGCAATCAGCCCCAGCATTTT.